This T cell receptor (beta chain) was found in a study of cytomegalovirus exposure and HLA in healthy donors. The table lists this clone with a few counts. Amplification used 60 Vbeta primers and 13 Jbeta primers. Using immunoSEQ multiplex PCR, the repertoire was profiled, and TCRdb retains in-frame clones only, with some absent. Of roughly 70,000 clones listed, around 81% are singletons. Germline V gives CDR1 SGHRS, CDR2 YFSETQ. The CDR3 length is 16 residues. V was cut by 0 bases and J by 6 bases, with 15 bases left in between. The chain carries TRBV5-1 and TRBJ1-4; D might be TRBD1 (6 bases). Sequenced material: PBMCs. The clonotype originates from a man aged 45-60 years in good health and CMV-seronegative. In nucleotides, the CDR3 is TGCGCCAGCAGCTTGGGCCAGGGGCGAAGGGATGAAAAACTGTTTTTT. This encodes CASSLGQGRRDEKLFF.